The TCR beta chain described here comes from a study of PD-L1 blockade in urothelial cancer. Libraries were prepared by immunoSEQ multiplex PCR; TCRdb keeps only in-frame clonotypes and omits some of them. The sample shows roughly 50,000 clones, around three quarters of them seen only once. The CDR3 totals 15 residues. Germline CDR1 KGHSH, CDR2 LQKENI. Between the trimmed V and J ends, which lost 3 bases and 5 bases, there was a span of 16 bases. Sample: PBMCs, taken around atezolizumab (anti-PD-L1) treatment. This chain uses TRBV18 with TRBJ1-1; no firm D call. This TCR came from a man aged 65-85 years with urothelial cancer. In nucleotides, the CDR3 is TGTGCCAGCTCACCCGCGACGTCGCCCGGGACTGAAGCTTTCTTT. Translated, it gives CASSPATSPGTEAFF.